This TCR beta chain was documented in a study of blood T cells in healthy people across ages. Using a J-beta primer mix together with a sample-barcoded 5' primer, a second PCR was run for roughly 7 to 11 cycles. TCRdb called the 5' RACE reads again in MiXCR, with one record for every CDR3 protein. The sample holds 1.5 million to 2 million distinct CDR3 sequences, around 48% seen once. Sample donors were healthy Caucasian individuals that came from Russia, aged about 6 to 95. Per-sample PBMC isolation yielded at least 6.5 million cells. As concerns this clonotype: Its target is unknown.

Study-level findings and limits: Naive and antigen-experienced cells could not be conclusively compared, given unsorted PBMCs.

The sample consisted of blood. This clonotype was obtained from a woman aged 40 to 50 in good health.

The CDR3 nucleotides read TGTGCCAGCAGCTTAGCTCGGACTGGAAAAGAGACCCAGTACTTC. Translation gives CASSLARTGKETQYF. The V gene is TRBV7-9, the J gene TRBJ2-5, with D tentatively TRBD2 (5 bases). V was shortened by 0 bases and J by 3 bases, with 11 bases between the two germline ends. Germline V gives CDR1 SEHNR, CDR2 FQNEAQ (reference sequence). The CDR3 consists of 15 residues.